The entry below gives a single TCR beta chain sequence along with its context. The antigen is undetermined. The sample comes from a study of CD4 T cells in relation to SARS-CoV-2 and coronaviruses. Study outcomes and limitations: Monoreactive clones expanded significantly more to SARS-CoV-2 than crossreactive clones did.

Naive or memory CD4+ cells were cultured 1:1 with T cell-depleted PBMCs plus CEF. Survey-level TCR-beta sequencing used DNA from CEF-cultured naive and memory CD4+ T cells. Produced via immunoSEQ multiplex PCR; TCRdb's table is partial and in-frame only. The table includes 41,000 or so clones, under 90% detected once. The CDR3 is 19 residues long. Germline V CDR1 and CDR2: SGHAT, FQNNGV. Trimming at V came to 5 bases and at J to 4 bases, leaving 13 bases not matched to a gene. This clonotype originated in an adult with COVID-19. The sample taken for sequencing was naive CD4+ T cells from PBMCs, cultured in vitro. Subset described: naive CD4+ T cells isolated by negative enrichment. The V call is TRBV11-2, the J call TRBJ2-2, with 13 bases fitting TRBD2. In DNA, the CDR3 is TGTGCCAGCAGCCGCCTCGGACTAGCGGGAGTGCGTAGCACCGGGGAGCTGTTTTTT. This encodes CASSRLGLAGVRSTGELFF. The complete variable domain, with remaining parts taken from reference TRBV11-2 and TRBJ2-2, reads EAGVAQSPRYKIIEKRQSVAFWCNPISGHATLYWYQQILGQGPKLLIQFQNNGVVDDSQLPKDRFSAERLKGVDSTLKIQPAKLEDSAVYLCASSRLGLAGVRSTGELFFGEGSRLTVL.